This T cell receptor (beta chain) was retrieved from a study of T cells after yellow fever vaccination. The TCR cDNA carried a universal primer site and UMIs from 5'RACE template switching. One entry per CDR3 protein results from TCRdb running MiXCR on the 5' RACE reads. The sample includes 620,000 or so distinct CDR3 sequences, roughly a sixth of them seen just once. This clonotype showed up just a few times. Its antigen is still unknown. General study findings and limits: It was a weaker secondary response, yet one that peaked faster, at day 5 versus 15. Clonotypes found in both CD4 and CD8 compartments made up a small share. Re-detected after boosting: most primary clones, about 95% of CD4 and 88% of CD8.

Germline CDR1 LGHNA, CDR2 YNFKEQ. V shed 0 bases and J shed 3 bases, with 9 bases lying between them. The CDR3 totals 14 residues. The source of this sequence is a man younger than 35 who received the YFV17D yellow fever vaccine. The chain joins TRBV4-2 to TRBJ2-7, with D possibly matching TRBD2 (6 bases). The sample in question was PBMCs, obtained 5 days after the first yellow fever vaccination. CDR3 nucleotides: TGTGCCAGCAGCCAAGAATGGAGGGACTACGAGCAGTACTTC. Residues: CASSQEWRDYEQYF.